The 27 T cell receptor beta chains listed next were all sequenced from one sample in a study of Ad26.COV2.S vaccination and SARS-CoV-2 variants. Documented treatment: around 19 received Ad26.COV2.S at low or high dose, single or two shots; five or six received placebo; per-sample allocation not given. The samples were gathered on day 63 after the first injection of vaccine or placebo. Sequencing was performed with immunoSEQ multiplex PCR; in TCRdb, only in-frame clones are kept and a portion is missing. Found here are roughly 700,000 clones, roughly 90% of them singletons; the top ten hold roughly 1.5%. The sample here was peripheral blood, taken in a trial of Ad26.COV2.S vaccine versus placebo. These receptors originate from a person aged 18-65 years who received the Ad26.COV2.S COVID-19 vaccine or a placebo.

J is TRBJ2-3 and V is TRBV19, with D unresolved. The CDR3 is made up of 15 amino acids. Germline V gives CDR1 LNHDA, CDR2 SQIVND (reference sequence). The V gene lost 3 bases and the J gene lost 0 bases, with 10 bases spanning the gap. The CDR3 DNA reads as TGTGCCAGTAGTATGACCCCTCCTAGCACAGATACGCAGTATTTT. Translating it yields CASSMTPPSTDTQYF.

The CDR3 DNA follows: TGTGCCATCAGTGCCCAGCTCGTTGGGGGTGAGCAGTTCTTC. Its translation: CAISAQLVGGEQFF. This chain links TRBV10-3 with TRBJ2-1; TRBD1 or TRBD2 may be the D gene (5 bases each). With 4 bases removed from V and 9 bases from J, the gap between germline ends came to 16 bases. The germline gives CDR1 ENHRY, CDR2 SYGVKD. This CDR3 has 14 amino acids.

CDR3 sequence reads: CAWSPAGAGYNEQFF. CDR3 sequence (DNA): TGTGCCTGGAGTCCAGCGGGAGCGGGGTACAATGAGCAGTTCTTC. The rearrangement joins TRBV30 to TRBJ2-1; 8 nucleotides align to TRBD2. Germline CDR1 is GTSNPN and CDR2 is SVGIG (reference sequence). The CDR3 is 15 residues long. V shed 2 bases, J shed 4 bases, and the junction held 7 bases outside the gene matches.

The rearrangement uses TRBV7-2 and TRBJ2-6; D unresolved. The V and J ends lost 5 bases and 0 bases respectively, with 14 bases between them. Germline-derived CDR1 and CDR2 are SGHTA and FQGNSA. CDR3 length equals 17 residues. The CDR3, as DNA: TGTGCCAGCAGCCCCCCCCCGCGCCCCTCTGGGGCCAACGTCCTGACTTTC. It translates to CASSPPPRPSGANVLTF.

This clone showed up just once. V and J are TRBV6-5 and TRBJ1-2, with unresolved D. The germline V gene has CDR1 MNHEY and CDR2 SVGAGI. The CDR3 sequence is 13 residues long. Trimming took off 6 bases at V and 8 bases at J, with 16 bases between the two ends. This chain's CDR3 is CASRETAPGGYTF. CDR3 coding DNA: TGTGCCAGCAGAGAGACGGCACCGGGAGGCTACACCTTC.

CDR3 sequence: CASSLFRDWDSPLHF. The CDR3 region has the DNA TGTGCCAGTAGTTTATTCCGGGACTGGGATTCACCCCTCCACTTT. The chain links TRBV19 to TRBJ1-6; D perhaps matches TRBD1 (5 bases). Trimming pared 5 bases from V and 8 bases from J, leaving 16 bases between. There are 15 residues in the CDR3. The germline V gene encodes CDR1 LNHDA and CDR2 SQIVND (reference sequence).

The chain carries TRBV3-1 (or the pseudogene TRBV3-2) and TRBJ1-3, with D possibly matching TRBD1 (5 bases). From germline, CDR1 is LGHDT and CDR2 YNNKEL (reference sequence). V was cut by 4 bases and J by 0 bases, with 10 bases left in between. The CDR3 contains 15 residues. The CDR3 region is CASSRDRHSGNTIYF. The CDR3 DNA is TGTGCCAGCAGCCGGGACCGCCACTCTGGAAACACCATATATTTT.

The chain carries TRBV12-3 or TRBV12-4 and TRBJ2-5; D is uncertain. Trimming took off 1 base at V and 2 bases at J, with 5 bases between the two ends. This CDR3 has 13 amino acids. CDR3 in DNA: TGTGCCAGCAGTTTAGTGGGTCAAGAGACCCAGTACTTC. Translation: CASSLVGQETQYF.

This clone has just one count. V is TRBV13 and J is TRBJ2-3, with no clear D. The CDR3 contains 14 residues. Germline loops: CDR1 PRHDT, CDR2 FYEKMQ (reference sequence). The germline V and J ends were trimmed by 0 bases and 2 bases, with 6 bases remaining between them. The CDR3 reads CASSLGWSTDTQYF. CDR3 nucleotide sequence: TGTGCCAGCAGCTTAGGCTGGTCCACAGATACGCAGTATTTT.

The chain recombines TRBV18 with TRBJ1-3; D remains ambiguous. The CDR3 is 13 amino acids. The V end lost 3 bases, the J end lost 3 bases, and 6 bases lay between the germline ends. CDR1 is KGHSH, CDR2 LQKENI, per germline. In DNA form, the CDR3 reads TGTGCCAGCTCACCGGGAGATGGAAACACCATATATTTT. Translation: CASSPGDGNTIYF.

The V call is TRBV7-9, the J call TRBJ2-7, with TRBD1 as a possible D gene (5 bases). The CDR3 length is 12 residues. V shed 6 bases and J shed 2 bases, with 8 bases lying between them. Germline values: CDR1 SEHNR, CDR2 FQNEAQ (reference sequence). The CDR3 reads CASSPGPYEQYF. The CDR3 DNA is TGTGCCAGCAGTCCAGGGCCCTACGAGCAGTACTTC. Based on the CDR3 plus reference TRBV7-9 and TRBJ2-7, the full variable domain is DTGVSQNPRHKITKRGQNVTFRCDPISEHNRLYWYRQTLGQGPEFLTYFQNEAQLEKSRLLSDRFSAERPKGSFSTLEIQRTEQGDSAMYLCASSPGPYEQYFGPGTRLTVT.

CDR3 amino acids: CASSSPGSETQYF. The CDR3 bases are TGTGCCAGCAGCTCCCCCGGTTCAGAGACCCAGTACTTC. The chain recombines TRBV11-3 with TRBJ2-5, with D uncertain. CDR1 and CDR2 (germline): SGHNT, YENEEA. The CDR3 is made up of 13 amino acids. The V and J ends lost 4 bases and 4 bases respectively, with 10 bases between them.

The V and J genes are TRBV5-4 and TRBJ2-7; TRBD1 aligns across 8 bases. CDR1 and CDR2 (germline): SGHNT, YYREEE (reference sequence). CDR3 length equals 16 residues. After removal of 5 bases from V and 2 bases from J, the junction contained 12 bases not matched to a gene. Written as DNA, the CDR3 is TGTGCCAGCAGTTCTAAAGACAGGGGCAATGCCTACGAGCAGTACTTC. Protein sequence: CASSSKDRGNAYEQYF.

The CDR3 loop is CASSQGAYQPQHF. The CDR3 DNA follows: TGTGCCAGCTCACAGGGGGCGTATCAGCCCCAGCATTTT. V usage is TRBV18 and J usage is TRBJ1-5, with 7 bases matching TRBD1. The length of the CDR3 is 13 residues. From germline, CDR1 is KGHSH and CDR2 LQKENI. V lost 4 bases and J lost 5; bases outside the gene matches: 2.

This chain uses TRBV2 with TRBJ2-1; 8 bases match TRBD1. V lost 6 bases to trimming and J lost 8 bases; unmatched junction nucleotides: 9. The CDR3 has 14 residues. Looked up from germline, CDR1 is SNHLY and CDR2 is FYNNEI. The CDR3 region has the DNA TGTGCCAGCAGGAGACAGGGGATATCGGATGAGCAGTTCTTC. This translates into CASRRQGISDEQFF.

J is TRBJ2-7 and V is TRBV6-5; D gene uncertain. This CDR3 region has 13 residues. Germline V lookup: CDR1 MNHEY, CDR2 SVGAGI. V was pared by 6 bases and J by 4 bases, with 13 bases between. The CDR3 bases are TGTGCCAGCAGGCCCGCTGGGTTGTACGAGCAGTACTTC. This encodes CASRPAGLYEQYF.

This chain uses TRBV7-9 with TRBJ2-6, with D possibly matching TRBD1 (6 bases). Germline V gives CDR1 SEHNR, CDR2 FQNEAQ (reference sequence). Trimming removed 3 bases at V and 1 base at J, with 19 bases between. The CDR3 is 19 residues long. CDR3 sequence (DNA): TGTGCCAGCAGCTTCGGTGGCAGGGGTCACTATTCTGGGGCCAACGTCCTGACTTTC. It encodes CASSFGGRGHYSGANVLTF.

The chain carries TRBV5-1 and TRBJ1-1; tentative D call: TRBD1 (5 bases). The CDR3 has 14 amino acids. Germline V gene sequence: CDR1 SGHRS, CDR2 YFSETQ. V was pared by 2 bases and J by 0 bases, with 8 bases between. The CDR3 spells CASSLLTVNTEAFF. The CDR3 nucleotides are TGCGCCAGCAGCTTACTGACAGTGAACACTGAAGCTTTCTTT.

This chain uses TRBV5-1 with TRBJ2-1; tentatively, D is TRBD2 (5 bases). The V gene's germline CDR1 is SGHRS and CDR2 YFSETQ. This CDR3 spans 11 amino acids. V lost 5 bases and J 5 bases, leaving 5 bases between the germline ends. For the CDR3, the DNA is TGCGCCAGCAGGGGAGACAATGAGCAGTTCTTC. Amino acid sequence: CASRGDNEQFF.

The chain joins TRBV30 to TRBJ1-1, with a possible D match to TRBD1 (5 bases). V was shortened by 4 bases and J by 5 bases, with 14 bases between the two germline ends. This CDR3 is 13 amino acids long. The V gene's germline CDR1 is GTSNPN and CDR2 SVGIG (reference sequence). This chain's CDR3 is CAWMRGGRTEAFF. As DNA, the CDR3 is TGTGCCTGGATGCGGGGGGGTCGGACTGAAGCTTTCTTT. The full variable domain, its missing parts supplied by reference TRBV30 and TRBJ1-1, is SQTIHQWPATLVQPVGSPLSLECTVEGTSNPNLYWYRQAAGRGLQLLFYSVGIGQISSEVPQNLSASRPQDRQFILSSKKLLLSDSGFYLCAWMRGGRTEAFFGQGTRLTVV.

The CDR3 sequence is CASSRGGQGMGGEKLFF. The CDR3 DNA follows: TGTGCCAGCAGCCGAGGGGGACAGGGGATGGGAGGTGAAAAACTGTTTTTT. J is TRBJ1-4 and V is TRBV7-9, with 10 nucleotides matching TRBD1. V trimming: 5 bases; J trimming: 7 bases; junction bases outside the gene matches: 13. This CDR3 contains 17 residues. Germline V lookup: CDR1 SEHNR, CDR2 FQNEAQ (reference sequence).

The CDR3 DNA follows: TGTGCCAGCAGCCAAGGAGTCCCGGGACGGGAGGGCGGCTACACCTTC. It encodes CASSQGVPGREGGYTF. The chain links TRBV3-1 (or the pseudogene TRBV3-2) to TRBJ1-2; D is perhaps TRBD1 (5 bases). V lost 1 base to trimming and J lost 8 bases, with 20 bases between them. The CDR3 totals 16 residues. Germline CDR1 and CDR2: LGHDT and YNNKEL (reference sequence).

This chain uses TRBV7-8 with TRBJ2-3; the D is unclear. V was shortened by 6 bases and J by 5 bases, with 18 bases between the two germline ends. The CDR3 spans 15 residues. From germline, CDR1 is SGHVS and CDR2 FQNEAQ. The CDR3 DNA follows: TGTGCCAGCAGTCCCCCGTGGATGCAACAAGATACGCAGTATTTT. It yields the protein CASSPPWMQQDTQYF.

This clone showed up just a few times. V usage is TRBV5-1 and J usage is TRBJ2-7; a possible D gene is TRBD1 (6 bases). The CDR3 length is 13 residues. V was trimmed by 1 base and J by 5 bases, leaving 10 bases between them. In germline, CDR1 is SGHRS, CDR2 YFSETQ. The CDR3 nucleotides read TGCGCCAGCAGCTTGCCTGGACAGAACGAGCAGTACTTC. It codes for CASSLPGQNEQYF.

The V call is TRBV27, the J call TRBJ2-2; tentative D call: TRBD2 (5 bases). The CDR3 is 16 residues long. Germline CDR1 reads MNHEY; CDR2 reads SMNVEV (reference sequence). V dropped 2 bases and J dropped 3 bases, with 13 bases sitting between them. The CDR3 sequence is CASSLRLTRDTGELFF. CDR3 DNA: TGTGCCAGCAGTTTACGACTAACCAGAGACACCGGGGAGCTGTTTTTT.

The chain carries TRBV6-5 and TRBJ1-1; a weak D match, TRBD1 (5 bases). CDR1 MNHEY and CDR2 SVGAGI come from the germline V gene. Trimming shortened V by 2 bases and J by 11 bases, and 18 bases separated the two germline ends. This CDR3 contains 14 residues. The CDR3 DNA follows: TGTGCCAGCAGTTACGACAGAAATCCCTTACGGGCTTTCTTT. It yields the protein CASSYDRNPLRAFF.

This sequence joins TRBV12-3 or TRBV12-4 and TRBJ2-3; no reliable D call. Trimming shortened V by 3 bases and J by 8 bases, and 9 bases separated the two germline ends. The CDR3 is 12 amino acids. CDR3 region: CASSFPGVTQYF. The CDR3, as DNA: TGTGCCAGCAGTTTCCCTGGTGTTACGCAGTATTTT.